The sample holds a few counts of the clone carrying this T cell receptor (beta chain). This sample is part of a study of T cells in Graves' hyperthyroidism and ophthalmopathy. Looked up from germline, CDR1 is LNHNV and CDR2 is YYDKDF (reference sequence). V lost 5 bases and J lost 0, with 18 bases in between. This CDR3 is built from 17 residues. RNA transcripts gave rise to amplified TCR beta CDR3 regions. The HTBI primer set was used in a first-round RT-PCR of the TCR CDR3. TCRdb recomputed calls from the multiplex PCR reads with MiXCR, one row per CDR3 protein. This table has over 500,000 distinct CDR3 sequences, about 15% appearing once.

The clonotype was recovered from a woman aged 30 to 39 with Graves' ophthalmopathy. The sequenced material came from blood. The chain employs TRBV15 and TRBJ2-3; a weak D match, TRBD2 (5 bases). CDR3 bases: TGTGCCACCAGCCCCCCCACCTGGCGGGCCAGCACAGATACGCAGTATTTT. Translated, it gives CATSPPTWRASTDTQYF.